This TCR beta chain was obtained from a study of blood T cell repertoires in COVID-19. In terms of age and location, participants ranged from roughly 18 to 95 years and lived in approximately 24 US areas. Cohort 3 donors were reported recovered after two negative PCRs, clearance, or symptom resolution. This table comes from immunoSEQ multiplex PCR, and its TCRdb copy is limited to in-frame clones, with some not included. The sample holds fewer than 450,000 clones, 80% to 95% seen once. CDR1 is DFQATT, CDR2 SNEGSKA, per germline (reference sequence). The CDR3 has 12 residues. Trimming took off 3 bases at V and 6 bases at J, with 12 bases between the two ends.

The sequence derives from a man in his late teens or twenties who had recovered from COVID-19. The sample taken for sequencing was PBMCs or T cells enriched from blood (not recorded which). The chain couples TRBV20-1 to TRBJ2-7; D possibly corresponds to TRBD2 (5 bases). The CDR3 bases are TGCAGTGCTAGTCCAGCCGCGGGCGAGCAGTACTTC. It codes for CSASPAAGEQYF.